This T cell receptor (beta chain) was recorded in a study of CD8 T cells in Susac syndrome. Broader study findings: Within total CD8+ repertoires, around 15 Susac-specific public clones were found, and within CD8+ TEMRA repertoires, about 5.

With random hexamers, reverse transcription was performed on about 0.5 to 1 ug of RNA. Amplification of TCR beta CDR3 used immunoSEQ multiplex PCR across 54 Vbeta and 13 Jbeta. TCRdb called the immunoSEQ multiplex PCR reads again in MiXCR, with one record for every CDR3 protein. The sample has some 130,000 distinct CDR3 sequences, approximately 95% seen once. Concerning this clonotype: Its antigen is not identified.

The V and J ends lost 0 bases and 2 bases, in that order; junction bases with no gene match: 2. This CDR3 is built from 15 residues. Germline V gene data show CDR1 as MGHRA and CDR2 as YSYEKL. The sequence derives from a human donor with Susac syndrome. The chain couples TRBV4-1 to TRBJ2-3; 7 nucleotides agree with TRBD1. The sequenced material came from CD8+ T cells from PBMCs. CDR3 amino acids: CASSQEGQITDTQYF. In nucleotides, the CDR3 is TGCGCCAGCAGCCAAGAGGGACAGATCACAGATACGCAGTATTTT.